Shown below are 25 T cell receptor beta chains from a single sample sequenced in a study of blood T cell repertoires in COVID-19. Some clones are missing from TCRdb's copy, which holds only in-frame ones; the method was immunoSEQ multiplex PCR. The sample has about 380,000 clones; about 88% are singletons. Specimen: PBMCs or T cells enriched from blood (not recorded which). Source of these receptors: a woman aged 18 to 35 who had recovered from COVID-19.

The chain is built from TRBV18 and TRBJ1-6; possibly TRBD1 for D (5 bases). There are 16 residues in the CDR3. Germline V lookup: CDR1 KGHSH, CDR2 LQKENI. V shed 6 bases and J shed 7 bases, with 19 bases lying between them. The CDR3 loop is CASSLEGAIVNSPLHF. Written as DNA, the CDR3 is TGTGCCAGCTCCTTGGAAGGGGCGATAGTCAATTCACCCCTCCACTTT.

The V call is TRBV5-1, the J call TRBJ1-1; 7 nucleotides agree with TRBD1. The V gene's germline CDR1 is SGHRS and CDR2 YFSETQ. V was pared by 3 bases and J by 5 bases, with 7 bases of the junction left unmatched. The length of the CDR3 is 14 residues. The CDR3: CASSWQGVRTEAFF. As DNA, the CDR3 is TGCGCCAGCAGCTGGCAGGGGGTGAGAACTGAAGCTTTCTTT. The full variable domain, in which reference TRBV5-1 and TRBJ1-1 provide the parts outside the CDR3, is KAGVTQTPRYLIKTRGQQVTLSCSPISGHRSVSWYQQTPGQGLQFLFEYFSETQRNKGNFPGRFSGRQFSNSRSEMNVSTLELGDSALYLCASSWQGVRTEAFFGQGTRLTVV.

This chain links TRBV5-5 with TRBJ1-5, with D perhaps matching TRBD1 (5 bases). The CDR3 runs to 17 residues. Trimming stripped 4 bases from V and 0 bases from J, with 17 bases between. The germline CDR1 and CDR2 sequences are SGHKS and YYEKEE (reference sequence). CDR3 in amino acids: CASSPTGGPYSNQPQHF. Written as DNA, the CDR3 is TGTGCCAGCAGCCCCACGGGGGGACCTTATAGCAATCAGCCCCAGCATTTT. Together with reference TRBV5-5 and TRBJ1-5, the CDR3 gives the full variable domain: DAGVTQSPTHLIKTRGQQVTLRCSPISGHKSVSWYQQVLGQGPQFIFQYYEKEERGRGNFPDRFSARQFPNYSSELNVNALLLGDSALYLCASSPTGGPYSNQPQHFGDGTRLSIL.

V gene TRBV7-2 combines with J gene TRBJ1-6, with a weak D call TRBD1 (5 bases). The germline V gene encodes CDR1 SGHTA and CDR2 FQGNSA. The ends were cut back, 4 bases at V and 4 bases at J, with 8 bases in the middle. This CDR3 has 14 amino acids. The CDR3 loop reads CASSSTAYNSPLHF. CDR3 DNA sequence: TGTGCCAGCAGCTCGACAGCTTATAATTCACCCCTCCACTTT.

This clone was detected only once. This chain uses TRBV5-1 with TRBJ1-1; unclear D gene. Trimming took off 3 bases at V and 3 bases at J, with 9 bases between the two ends. CDR3 length: 13 residues. CDR1 SGHRS and CDR2 YFSETQ come from the germline V gene. CDR3 sequence: CASSSLGYTEAFF. CDR3 nucleotide sequence: TGCGCCAGCAGCTCCCTCGGGTACACTGAAGCTTTCTTT. Drawing the rest from reference TRBV5-1 and TRBJ1-1, the complete variable domain is KAGVTQTPRYLIKTRGQQVTLSCSPISGHRSVSWYQQTPGQGLQFLFEYFSETQRNKGNFPGRFSGRQFSNSRSEMNVSTLELGDSALYLCASSSLGYTEAFFGQGTRLTVV.

This chain joins TRBV9 and TRBJ2-2; TRBD2 matches 13 bases. The CDR3 totals 17 residues. CDR1 SGDLS and CDR2 YYNGEE come from the germline V gene. The J segment lost 4 bases and the V segment lost 0 bases, leaving 3 bases of the junction unmatched. CDR3 DNA: TGTGCCAGCAGCGTAGGACTAGCGGGGGGTGGCACCGGGGAGCTGTTTTTT. Translating gives CASSVGLAGGGTGELFF.

This chain joins TRBV7-9 and TRBJ2-7; a weak D match, TRBD2 (5 bases). V shed 1 base and J shed 0 bases, with 13 bases lying between them. CDR1 SEHNR and CDR2 FQNEAQ come from the germline V gene (reference sequence). This CDR3 comprises 16 residues. CDR3 coding DNA: TGTGCCAGCAGCTTAGTCCTCGAGGGCCCCTCCTACGAGCAGTACTTC. Translation gives CASSLVLEGPSYEQYF.

The chain uses TRBV7-9 and TRBJ2-3; 7 nucleotides line up with TRBD2. Germline CDR1 SEHNR, CDR2 FQNEAQ (reference sequence). V was pared by 5 bases and J by 0 bases, with 8 bases of the junction left unmatched. The CDR3 is 16 residues long. CDR3 DNA sequence: TGTGCCAGCAGCCCACAGCGGGATTCAAGCACAGATACGCAGTATTTT. This codes for CASSPQRDSSTDTQYF. Combining the CDR3 with reference TRBV7-9 and TRBJ2-3 gives the whole variable domain DTGVSQNPRHKITKRGQNVTFRCDPISEHNRLYWYRQTLGQGPEFLTYFQNEAQLEKSRLLSDRFSAERPKGSFSTLEIQRTEQGDSAMYLCASSPQRDSSTDTQYFGPGTRLTVL.

This clone was detected only a few times. At the DNA level, this CDR3 is encoded by other sequences in the same sample as well. V gene TRBV19 combines with J gene TRBJ1-1, with a weak D call TRBD1 (5 bases). Germline-derived CDR1 and CDR2 are LNHDA and SQIVND (reference sequence). CDR3 length: 13 residues. Trimming took 4 bases from V and 2 from J, leaving 8 bases between them. The CDR3 sequence: CASSTTANTEAFF. The CDR3 DNA reads TGTGCCAGTAGTACGACAGCTAACACTGAAGCTTTCTTT.

The gene calls are TRBV12-3 or TRBV12-4 and TRBJ2-3; no clear D gene. Trimming left V 6 bases short and J 2 bases short, with 6 bases between. The CDR3 is 12 residues long. DNA for the CDR3: TGTGCCAGCAGACAGTACACAGATACGCAGTATTTT. Encoded protein: CASRQYTDTQYF.

The V and J genes are TRBV4-3 and TRBJ1-1; D gene unclear. The CDR3 spans 16 residues. Per the germline V gene, CDR1 is LGHNA and CDR2 is YSLEER. The V end was cut by 1 base, the J end by 1 base, with 13 bases between. CDR3 sequence: CASSQVDRGENTEAFF. DNA of the CDR3: TGCGCCAGCAGCCAAGTCGATCGGGGAGAGAACACTGAAGCTTTCTTT.

CDR3 nucleotides: TGCGCCAGCAGCTTCCCAGGGACAGGGGGTGGCAATGAGCAGTTCTTC. Protein: CASSFPGTGGGNEQFF. The chain recombines TRBV5-1 with TRBJ2-1, with 11 bases lining up with TRBD1. The CDR3 runs to 16 residues. The V gene end was trimmed by 2 bases and the J gene end by 6 bases; junction bases not matched to a gene: 7. Germline values: CDR1 SGHRS, CDR2 YFSETQ. The entire variable domain, with the rest obtained from reference TRBV5-1 and TRBJ2-1, is as follows: KAGVTQTPRYLIKTRGQQVTLSCSPISGHRSVSWYQQTPGQGLQFLFEYFSETQRNKGNFPGRFSGRQFSNSRSEMNVSTLELGDSALYLCASSFPGTGGGNEQFFGPGTRLTVL.

The rearrangement links TRBV6-4 to TRBJ1-1; 9 positions match TRBD1. Germline V gene lookup returns CDR1 MRHNA and CDR2 SNTAGT. J lost 2 bases, V lost 6 bases, and 4 bases had no gene match. The CDR3 contains 14 residues. CDR3 coding DNA: TGTGCCAGCAGGGACAGGGGTGGAAACACTGAAGCTTTCTTT. It translates to CASRDRGGNTEAFF.

The chain couples TRBV28 to TRBJ1-6; D not resolved. The V and J ends lost 5 bases and 3 bases respectively, with 17 bases between them. Germline V CDR1 and CDR2: MDHEN, SYDVKM. This CDR3 region has 17 residues. The CDR3 DNA reads TGTGCCAGCAGTGAGGGAGCGGGCGGGATCTATAATTCACCCCTCCACTTT. This codes for CASSEGAGGIYNSPLHF. The full variable domain, its missing parts supplied by reference TRBV28 and TRBJ1-6, is DVKVTQSSRYLVKRTGEKVFLECVQDMDHENMFWYRQDPGLGLRLIYFSYDVKMKEKGDIPEGYSVSREKKERFSLILESASTNQTSMYLCASSEGAGGIYNSPLHFGNGTRLTVT.

This chain joins TRBV27 and TRBJ2-7; 8 nucleotides line up with TRBD2. Germline assignment: CDR1 MNHEY and CDR2 SMNVEV (reference sequence). The V segment lost 2 bases and the J segment 3 bases; nucleotides outside the gene matches: 3. The CDR3 runs 14 residues. CDR3 amino acids: CASSLRLAGYEQYF. CDR3 in DNA: TGTGCCAGCAGTTTAAGGCTAGCGGGCTACGAGCAGTACTTC.

V gene TRBV11-3 combines with J gene TRBJ2-1; 7 positions agree with TRBD2. Germline V lookup: CDR1 SGHNT, CDR2 YENEEA. Losses at the gene ends were 5 bases for V and 5 bases for J; bases not matched to a gene: 12. There are 16 residues in the CDR3. CDR3 nucleotides: TGTGCCAGCAGCGGGGGGGGAAGGGCAGGAAACAATGAGCAGTTCTTC. Its translation is CASSGGGRAGNNEQFF.

The chain couples TRBV2 to TRBJ1-2; 9 nucleotides line up with TRBD1. Per the germline V gene, CDR1 is SNHLY and CDR2 is FYNNEI. V shed 10 bases and J 7 bases; nucleotides not matched to a gene: 28. The CDR3 length is 19 residues. This CDR3 reads CATYLSGNTGTGLGFGYTF. The CDR3, as DNA: TGTGCCACCTACTTATCGGGAAATACCGGGACAGGGCTAGGATTTGGCTACACCTTC.

The CDR3 sequence is CASSAVGETQYF. The CDR3 nucleotides read TGTGCCAGCAGCGCGGTTGGCGAGACCCAGTACTTC. This chain connects TRBV6-5 to TRBJ2-5; unclear D gene. The ends were cut back, 6 bases at V and 5 bases at J, with 10 bases in the middle. The CDR3 is 12 amino acids. Germline-derived CDR1 and CDR2 are MNHEY and SVGAGI.

V and J are TRBV5-1 and TRBJ2-3, with D maybe TRBD2 (7 bases). Per the germline V gene, CDR1 is SGHRS and CDR2 is YFSETQ. Trimming took off 3 bases at V and 4 bases at J, with 15 bases between the two ends. CDR3 length: 15 residues. CDR3 protein: CASSWGHGGSDTQYF. DNA for the CDR3: TGCGCCAGCAGCTGGGGACACGGGGGGTCAGATACGCAGTATTTT.

The chain links TRBV7-9 to TRBJ1-2, with D perhaps TRBD1 (6 bases). Deletions cut 5 bases from V and 8 bases from J, with 18 bases between. The CDR3 loop spans 14 amino acids. Germline values: CDR1 SEHNR, CDR2 FQNEAQ (reference sequence). Here the CDR3 reads CASSREGGNGGYTF. CDR3 in DNA: TGTGCCAGCAGCCGGGAGGGGGGGAACGGCGGCTACACCTTC. The full variable domain, its missing parts supplied by reference TRBV7-9 and TRBJ1-2, is DTGVSQNPRHKITKRGQNVTFRCDPISEHNRLYWYRQTLGQGPEFLTYFQNEAQLEKSRLLSDRFSAERPKGSFSTLEIQRTEQGDSAMYLCASSREGGNGGYTFGSGTRLTVV.

The V and J genes are TRBV13 and TRBJ2-7; 8 nucleotides match TRBD1. CDR1 is PRHDT, CDR2 FYEKMQ, per germline (reference sequence). CDR3 length equals 16 residues. J was trimmed by 0 bases and V by 5 bases; bases with no gene match: 9. The CDR3 DNA follows: TGTGCCAGCAGCCTTTCCAGGGGGCGAGGCTCCTACGAGCAGTACTTC. Its protein product is CASSLSRGRGSYEQYF.

The V gene is TRBV9, the J gene TRBJ2-3, with 8 bases that match TRBD2. There are 18 residues in the CDR3. Germline assignment: CDR1 SGDLS and CDR2 YYNGEE. V trimming: 3 bases; J trimming: 2 bases; junction bases outside the gene matches: 14. CDR3 sequence (DNA): TGTGCCAGCAGCGAACACTCGGAAGCGGGGGAGGCCACAGATACGCAGTATTTT. Translation gives CASSEHSEAGEATDTQYF.

The table lists this clone with a few counts. This chain connects TRBV11-2 to TRBJ1-2; TRBD1 matches at 7 bases. The CDR3 contains 17 residues. Germline V gene sequence: CDR1 SGHAT, CDR2 FQNNGV. V dropped 5 bases and J dropped 2; count of bases not matched to a gene: 14. The CDR3 region is CASSPPGQTLSNYGYTF. DNA for the CDR3: TGTGCCAGCAGCCCTCCGGGACAGACGCTATCAAACTATGGCTACACCTTC.

V and J are TRBV11-2 and TRBJ1-4; tentatively, D is TRBD1 (5 bases). V shed 5 bases and J shed 8 bases, with 18 bases lying between them. The germline gives CDR1 SGHAT, CDR2 FQNNGV. The CDR3 runs to 15 residues. DNA of the CDR3: TGTGCCAGCAGCCATACTACGGGGGAGCGGGAAAAACTGTTTTTT. Protein: CASSHTTGEREKLFF. The full variable domain, its missing parts supplied by reference TRBV11-2 and TRBJ1-4, is EAGVAQSPRYKIIEKRQSVAFWCNPISGHATLYWYQQILGQGPKLLIQFQNNGVVDDSQLPKDRFSAERLKGVDSTLKIQPAKLEDSAVYLCASSHTTGEREKLFFGSGTQLSVL.

This clone occurred once. V and J are TRBV5-1 and TRBJ2-7, with D perhaps matching TRBD1 (7 bases). Trimming took 0 bases from V and 4 from J, leaving 14 bases between them. The CDR3 has 15 residues. CDR1 SGHRS and CDR2 YFSETQ come from the germline V gene. The CDR3 bases are TGCGCCAGCAGCTTGGCTGAGGAGGGGGCTTACGAGCAGTACTTC. Its protein product is CASSLAEEGAYEQYF.